These 17 T cell receptor beta chains share one sample of origin, sequenced in a study of T-cell reconstitution after alpha-beta-depleted transplantation in children. It was with unique molecular identifiers that the TCRbeta library was prepared. From the PCR reads, TCRdb called clonotypes with MiXCR, one entry per CDR3 protein. This sample carries roughly 500,000 distinct CDR3 sequences, approximately 16% of them seen once, and the ten largest clones take 2.5% to 4%. The source was PBMCs from the stem cell graft donor, collected from the stem cell graft. These receptors came from a human donor who donated a stem cell graft to a child with acute lymphoblastic leukemia.

The chain combines TRBV7-9 with TRBJ1-1; 8 nucleotides agree with TRBD1. The V gene's germline CDR1 is SEHNR and CDR2 FQNEAQ (reference sequence). Losses at the gene ends were 0 bases for V and 7 bases for J; bases not matched to a gene: 7. CDR3 length equals 15 residues. In DNA form, the CDR3 reads TGTGCCAGCAGCTTAGCGCAGGGGGCGATGGGTGAAGCTTTCTTT. Its protein is CASSLAQGAMGEAFF.

This clonotype was seen a few times. The genes are TRBV7-3 and TRBJ2-1, with 11 bases fitting TRBD1. The V gene end was trimmed by 2 bases and the J gene end by 12 bases; junction bases not matched to a gene: 6. The CDR3 is made up of 14 amino acids. Germline-derived CDR1 and CDR2 are SGHTA and FQGTGA. The CDR3 DNA sequence: TGTGCCAGCAGCTTAGGGACAGGGGGAGAGGGGCAGTTCTTC. This encodes CASSLGTGGEGQFF.

The chain has TRBV29-1 and TRBJ1-2; TRBD1 might be the D (6 bases). This CDR3 is built from 13 residues. CDR1 is SQVTM and CDR2 is ANQGSEA in the germline V gene. V was clipped by 4 bases and J by 3 bases, with 12 bases between them. The CDR3 loop reads CSVATGMDYGYTF. CDR3 DNA: TGCAGCGTTGCTACAGGGATGGACTATGGCTACACCTTC.

The V call is TRBV5-1, the J call TRBJ2-5; D may correspond to TRBD1 or TRBD2 (8 bases each). V shed 4 bases and J shed 6 bases, with 19 bases lying between them. CDR1 is SGHRS and CDR2 is YFSETQ in the germline V gene. The CDR3 sequence is 15 residues long. CDR3 protein: CASSPGGTGAKTQYF. CDR3 DNA sequence: TGCGCCAGCAGCCCGGGAGGGACAGGTGCAAAGACCCAGTACTTC. Looking up the rest from reference TRBV5-1 and TRBJ2-5 gives the full variable domain: KAGVTQTPRYLIKTRGQQVTLSCSPISGHRSVSWYQQTPGQGLQFLFEYFSETQRNKGNFPGRFSGRQFSNSRSEMNVSTLELGDSALYLCASSPGGTGAKTQYFGPGTRLLVL.

This clonotype was seen more than once but under ten times. The chain combines TRBV20-1 with TRBJ2-1; D possibly corresponds to TRBD2 (5 bases). Trimming left V 8 bases short and J 7 bases short, with 12 bases between. The CDR3 consists of 11 residues. Germline CDR1 reads DFQATT; CDR2 reads SNEGSKA (reference sequence). Here the CDR3 DNA reads TGCAGTCCCATAGCGATTAATGAGCAGTTCTTC. Its translation: CSPIAINEQFF.

The chain has TRBV25-1 and TRBJ2-5, with D hard to call. Looked up from germline, CDR1 is MGHDK and CDR2 is SYGVNS. The CDR3 contains 13 residues. Trimming took off 4 bases at V and 1 base at J, with 7 bases between the two ends. For the CDR3, the DNA is TGTGCCAGCAGTGGAACTATCCAAGAGACCCAGTACTTC. It codes for CASSGTIQETQYF.

V is TRBV7-9 and J is TRBJ1-3, with D perhaps matching TRBD1 (5 bases). Germline lookup yields CDR1 SEHNR and CDR2 FQNEAQ (reference sequence). The CDR3 has 15 amino acids. V lost 0 bases, J lost 4 bases, and 10 bases lay in between. CDR3 region: CASSLASTEGNTIYF. CDR3 nucleotide sequence: TGTGCCAGCAGCTTAGCGTCGACAGAAGGAAACACCATATATTTT. The complete variable domain, with remaining parts taken from reference TRBV7-9 and TRBJ1-3, reads DTGVSQNPRHKITKRGQNVTFRCDPISEHNRLYWYRQTLGQGPEFLTYFQNEAQLEKSRLLSDRFSAERPKGSFSTLEIQRTEQGDSAMYLCASSLASTEGNTIYFGEGSWLTVV.

This clonotype was seen a few times. This sequence joins TRBV5-1 and TRBJ2-7; 8 nucleotides line up with TRBD1. The germline gives CDR1 SGHRS, CDR2 YFSETQ. The CDR3 has 14 amino acids. V gave up 5 bases and J gave up 3 bases; unmatched junction bases: 7. Here the CDR3 DNA reads TGCGCCAGCAGTTCCGACAGGGGTGGCTACGAGCAGTACTTC. Protein product: CASSSDRGGYEQYF.

This clonotype came up a few times. This sequence joins TRBV27 and TRBJ2-7; 7 bases map to TRBD1. The CDR3 is 13 amino acids. The germline gives CDR1 MNHEY, CDR2 SMNVEV (reference sequence). V lost 6 bases, J lost 6 bases, and 8 bases stayed unmatched. As DNA, the CDR3 is TGTGCCAGCAGCCTAGGGGCAGGGGGCGAGCAGTACTTC. This sequence encodes CASSLGAGGEQYF.

This clonotype was counted only a few times. The rearrangement links TRBV4-1 to TRBJ1-2; the D is unclear. V lost 4 bases and J lost 0, with 15 bases in between. Germline values: CDR1 MGHRA, CDR2 YSYEKL. This CDR3 is built from 16 residues. The CDR3 loop reads CASSLRNAAPNYGYTF. In DNA, the CDR3 is TGCGCCAGCAGCCTTCGGAATGCGGCCCCTAACTATGGCTACACCTTC.

The chain's CDR3 is CASSLFVQGEDEQYF. CDR3 DNA: TGTGCCAGCAGTTTGTTCGTGCAGGGGGAAGACGAGCAGTACTTC. The chain carries TRBV12-3 or TRBV12-4 and TRBJ2-7, with TRBD1 identical over 7 bases. The CDR3 loop spans 15 amino acids. J was trimmed by 5 bases and V by 3 bases; bases with no gene match: 10.

This chain connects TRBV18 to TRBJ2-5; TRBD2 aligns across 7 bases. Trimming cost V 1 base and J 1 base; bases outside gene matches: 3. Germline loops: CDR1 KGHSH, CDR2 LQKENI. The CDR3 extends over 15 amino acids. The CDR3 sequence: CASSPQLALQETQYF. The CDR3 DNA reads TGTGCCAGCTCACCACAACTAGCGCTCCAAGAGACCCAGTACTTC.

This clonotype was observed many times. The V and J genes are TRBV5-1 and TRBJ1-1; perhaps TRBD1 as D (5 bases). The CDR3 extends over 14 amino acids. Germline V gives CDR1 SGHRS, CDR2 YFSETQ. Trimming cost V 3 bases and J 3 bases, with 12 bases left between them. CDR3 protein: CASSSGSRDTEAFF. The CDR3 DNA reads as TGCGCCAGCAGCTCAGGGTCGAGGGACACTGAAGCTTTCTTT.

This clonotype was observed a few times. The rearrangement uses TRBV12-3 or TRBV12-4 and TRBJ2-1, with D uncertain. V was shortened by 10 bases and J by 0 bases, with 10 bases between the two germline ends. The CDR3 is 13 amino acids. The CDR3 protein is CANSPPSYNEQFF. The CDR3 bases are TGTGCCAACTCTCCTCCCTCCTACAATGAGCAGTTCTTC.

This clonotype was counted between two and nine times. The rearrangement uses TRBV7-3 and TRBJ2-4; D might be TRBD1 (6 bases). Trimming stripped 5 bases from V and 3 bases from J, with 14 bases between. Germline lookup yields CDR1 SGHTA and CDR2 FQGTGA. The CDR3 extends over 15 amino acids. The CDR3 reads CASSDPTGNKNIQYF. In DNA form, the CDR3 reads TGTGCCAGCAGCGATCCAACAGGGAACAAAAACATTCAGTACTTC.

V and J are TRBV2 and TRBJ1-6, with TRBD1 matching over 10 bases. The CDR3 is made up of 18 amino acids. Germline CDR1 SNHLY, CDR2 FYNNEI. The junction had 14 bases not matched to a gene; V was cut back by 5 bases and J by 7 bases. The chain's CDR3 is CASSISGQGIYSNSPLHF. The CDR3 bases are TGTGCCAGCAGTATTTCGGGACAGGGGATCTATAGCAATTCACCCCTCCACTTT.

This clonotype was counted ten times or more. The chain uses TRBV5-1 and TRBJ1-4; D perhaps matches TRBD1 (6 bases). Germline V CDR1 and CDR2: SGHRS, YFSETQ. V gave up 4 bases and J gave up 0 bases, with 7 bases separating them. The CDR3 has 14 residues. DNA for the CDR3: TGCGCCAGCAGCCCAGGGGCAACTAATGAAAAACTGTTTTTT. Its protein product is CASSPGATNEKLFF. The full variable domain, completed using reference TRBV5-1 and TRBJ1-4, is KAGVTQTPRYLIKTRGQQVTLSCSPISGHRSVSWYQQTPGQGLQFLFEYFSETQRNKGNFPGRFSGRQFSNSRSEMNVSTLELGDSALYLCASSPGATNEKLFFGSGTQLSVL.